These T cell receptor beta chains were read from a single sample in a study of human T cells and chemical hapten exposure. TCRdb reprocessed the RACE reads via MiXCR and lists one record per CDR3 protein. This sample carries fewer than 200,000 distinct CDR3 sequences, about 22% of them seen once, and the ten largest clones take 6% to 8%. The material sequenced was whole blood, taken in connection with sensitization to the hapten diphenylcyclopropenone (DPC). The source is a woman aged 50 to 65 with alopecia areata. Some clones in this sample may be carry-over from other donors' samples. Both conserved end residues are part of each CDR3. The D gene is left open where the match is weak.

v_gene	j_gene	len	d_gene	CDR3aa
TRBV29-1	TRBJ1-2	12	-	CSVEDPWYGYTF
TRBV10-2	TRBJ1-1	15	-	CASSEARTVNTEAFF
TRBV7-2	TRBJ2-3	13	-	CASSWAHTDTQYF
TRBV5-8	TRBJ2-7	12	-	CASSFPGHEQYF
TRBV5-1	TRBJ2-5	15	-	CASSFQWGGEETQYF
TRBV29-1	TRBJ2-2	12	-	CSVGEGSRELFF
TRBV6-5	TRBJ1-6	15	-	CASSFGDRTYSPLHF
TRBV6-6	TRBJ2-2	13	-	CASSSTPLGELFF
TRBV20-1	TRBJ2-7	15	TRBD1	CSARDGQGENNEQYF
TRBV29-1	TRBJ2-1	13	-	CSVSRRPNNEQFF
TRBV5-1	TRBJ2-3	14	-	CASSLGDLTDTQYF
TRBV29-1	TRBJ2-5	12	TRBD2	CSVGGGDGTQYF
TRBV12-3/TRBV12-4	TRBJ2-7	15	TRBD1	CASSPDRGSSYEQYF
TRBV6-1	TRBJ2-7	13	-	CASSAGRGVEQYF
TRBV30	TRBJ1-5	14	-	CAWSPGPYDQPQHF
TRBV2	TRBJ1-1	13	-	CASKHLFYPEAFF
TRBV5-1	TRBJ1-1	17	-	CASSFLVMGARGTEAFF
TRBV7-9	TRBJ1-1	13	-	CASSVTVNTEAFF
TRBV20-1	TRBJ2-7	13	-	CSASRLVSYEQYF
TRBV29-1	TRBJ1-2	11	-	CSGGSTGGYTF
TRBV20-1	TRBJ2-6	13	TRBD1	CSAQGDGANVLTF
TRBV3-1	TRBJ1-4	13	-	CASSQDPEGKLFF
TRBV3-1	TRBJ1-1	12	-	CASSQDGRSAFF